This T cell receptor (beta chain) was sequenced in a study of cytomegalovirus exposure and HLA in healthy donors. This CDR3 has 14 residues. After removal of 8 bases from V and 4 bases from J, the junction contained 8 bases not matched to a gene. Germline lookup yields CDR1 SGHAT and CDR2 FQDESV (reference sequence). 60 Vbeta and 13 Jbeta primers were used in PCR. The repertoire was sequenced with immunoSEQ multiplex PCR; TCRdb's copy has only in-frame clones and lacks some. Of some 200,000 clones in the sample, approximately 80% were seen once. The sequence derives from a woman aged 45-60 years in good health and CMV-seropositive. The material sequenced was PBMCs. The chain is built from TRBV11-1 and TRBJ2-3; 8 nucleotides align to TRBD2. CDR3: CASGTGGLADTQYF. The DNA of the CDR3 is TGTGCCAGCGGCACGGGGGGGCTGGCAGATACGCAGTATTTT. Together with reference TRBV11-1 and TRBJ2-3, the CDR3 gives the full variable domain: EAEVAQSPRYKITEKSQAVAFWCDPISGHATLYWYRQILGQGPELLVQFQDESVVDDSQLPKDRFSAERLKGVDSTLKIQPAELGDSAMYLCASGTGGLADTQYFGPGTRLTVL.